Included here is one T cell receptor beta chain sequence, with context. TCRdb's table, derived via immunoSEQ multiplex PCR, lists solely in-frame clones and lacks some. Of some 270,000 clones listed, 75% to 90% are singletons. The entry originates in a study of blood T cell repertoires in COVID-19. Study details: Nucleic acid was either cDNA or gDNA, and it came from T cells, B-cell-depleted T cells, or PBMCs.

V shed 4 bases and J shed 7 bases, with 13 bases lying between them. CDR1 SGHDN and CDR2 FVKESK come from the germline V gene. The CDR3 totals 14 residues. Cohort 3 donors were reported recovered after two negative PCRs, clearance, or symptom resolution. The TCR comes from a woman aged 25 to 39 who had recovered from COVID-19. Sequencing was done on a sample of PBMCs or T cells enriched from blood (not recorded which). The chain joins TRBV14 to TRBJ1-4, with TRBD1 as a possible D gene (6 bases). The chain's CDR3 is CASSLQGSGEKLFF. The CDR3 bases are TGTGCCAGCAGCCTGCAGGGGTCGGGTGAAAAACTGTTTTTT.